The subject of this entry is one TCR beta chain. What it recognizes is unknown. Profiled with immunoSEQ multiplex PCR; TCRdb holds only in-frame clones, not every one. The table includes roughly 2.5 million clones, about 92% detected once. The V and J ends lost 2 bases and 6 bases, in that order; junction bases with no gene match: 6. The CDR3 is 15 amino acids. Germline CDR1 is SGHRS and CDR2 is YFSETQ. These data belong to a study of shared clonotypes between healthy human individuals. About the research overall: Plates per donor: three CD4 naive, three CD4 memory, two CD8 naive, one CD8 memory. General study findings and limits: The sampled material consisted only of blood, and tissue repertoires are likely to differ.

Recent acute infections and vaccinations were absent in the healthy HIV-negative adult donors. The rearrangement joins TRBV5-1 to TRBJ1-4; 8 nucleotides match TRBD1. The clonotype comes from a man in his late teens or twenties in good health. Source material: naive CD4+ T cells sorted from blood. Subset indicated: CD45RA+ positively selected. This CDR3 reads CASSFATGGDEKLFF. The CDR3 DNA follows: TGCGCCAGCAGCTTTGCCACAGGGGGAGATGAAAAACTGTTTTTT.